This entry is about one T cell receptor (beta chain). This sample is drawn from a study of blood T cell repertoires in COVID-19. As originally analysed: Amplification from reference gene primers served as the basis for estimated nucleated cell counts. Here immunoSEQ multiplex PCR was the method, and the copy in TCRdb shows in-frame clones only, minus some. The V and J calls and clone size are taken from that table; D and trimming were inferred from the DNA. The sample lists approximately 59,000 clones, about 81% occurring once. CDR1 is LGHDT and CDR2 is YNNKEL in the germline V gene (reference sequence). The CDR3 runs to 16 residues. V shed 7 bases, J shed 6 bases, and the junction held 13 bases outside the gene matches.

The chain carries TRBV3-1 (or the pseudogene TRBV3-2) and TRBJ2-1; 9 nucleotides match TRBD2. Specimen: peripheral blood. The TCR comes from an elderly man with acute or convalescent COVID-19. The CDR3 region is CASMRGGSFVGNEQFF. The CDR3 DNA sequence: TGTGCCAGCATGCGGGGGGGCTCCTTTGTAGGCAATGAGCAGTTCTTC.